This entry is about one T cell receptor (beta chain). Treatment denoted: oral pan-JAK inhibitor, 5-10 mg twice daily. These data belong to a study of CD8+ T cells in alopecia areata. Germline CDR1 SNHLY, CDR2 FYNNEI. The ends were cut back, 1 base at V and 9 bases at J, with 7 bases in the middle. The CDR3 is 12 amino acids. Once RNA had been extracted, it was reverse transcribed into cDNA to act as the sequencing template. Profiling relied on immunoSEQ multiplex PCR, and the TCRdb table lists in-frame clones only, not all of them. The data hold 100,000 to 150,000 clones, with approximately 60% observed a single time.

The chain is built from TRBV2 and TRBJ2-1; D uncertain. The specimen was CD4+ T cells sorted from blood, collected at week 4, from a patient treated with tofacitinib. The clonotype originates from a human donor with alopecia areata. In DNA, the CDR3 is TGTGCCAGCAGTGAAGAGGGCGTTGAGCAGTTCTTC. Protein product: CASSEEGVEQFF.